The sequence of this T cell receptor beta chain was determined in a study of T cells in women clearing cervical HPV infection. Overall study: Only a few women had HLA typing results available.

Germline trimming cut 2 bases from V and 6 bases from J; bases unmatched to any gene: 8. Germline CDR1 and CDR2: MNHEY and SVGEGT. This CDR3 has 16 residues. Clones were read by immunoSEQ multiplex PCR, and TCRdb kept only the in-frame ones, dropping some. Reported are roughly 22,000 clones; the ten largest clones contain approximately 3.5%. Of note for this clone: The read finishes 3 residues shy of the CDR3 end, and the germline J gene is used to complete it.

This TCR came from a woman aged 18-70 years with a cervical HPV16 infection that either progressed to CIN3+ or cleared (not recorded which). V is TRBV6-2 or TRBV6-3 and J is TRBJ2-7; 12 bases match TRBD2. The sequenced sample was blood buffy coat. The chain's CDR3 is CASSYLGLAGPIEQYF. The CDR3 DNA, read in part, is TGTGCCAGCAGTTACCTCGGACTAGCGGGACCCATCGAG.